This entry features one T cell receptor beta chain sequence. The antigen is unknown. This entry belongs to a study of naive and memory T cell subsets. The study's findings and limits: Especially in CD8 cells, naive repertoires contained a few larger clonotypes, possibly CD45RA-re-expressing memory cells.

The CDR3 is made up of 15 amino acids. Trimming pared 1 base from V and 2 bases from J, leaving 11 bases between. CDR1 SGHNT and CDR2 YYREEE come from the germline V gene (reference sequence). Two oligonucleotides, mixed equimolar, formed the beta constant-region primer covering TRBC1 and TRBC2. TCRdb recomputed calls from the UMI-ligation and nested PCR reads with MiXCR, one row per CDR3 protein. In the table there are 150,000 or so distinct CDR3 sequences, over 15% of which are singletons. The V gene is TRBV5-4, the J gene TRBJ2-3, with D possibly matching TRBD1 (6 bases). This clonotype was sampled from a human donor in good health. The sequenced sample consisted of naive CD4+ T cells from blood. The CDR3 region is CASSLTGQSTDTQYF. CDR3 sequence (DNA): TGTGCCAGCAGCTTGACCGGACAGTCCACAGATACGCAGTATTTT. Combining the CDR3 with reference TRBV5-4 and TRBJ2-3 gives the whole variable domain ETGVTQSPTHLIKTRGQQVTLRCSSQSGHNTVSWYQQALGQGPQFIFQYYREEENGRGNFPPRFSGLQFPNYSSELNVNALELDDSALYLCASSLTGQSTDTQYFGPGTRLTVL.